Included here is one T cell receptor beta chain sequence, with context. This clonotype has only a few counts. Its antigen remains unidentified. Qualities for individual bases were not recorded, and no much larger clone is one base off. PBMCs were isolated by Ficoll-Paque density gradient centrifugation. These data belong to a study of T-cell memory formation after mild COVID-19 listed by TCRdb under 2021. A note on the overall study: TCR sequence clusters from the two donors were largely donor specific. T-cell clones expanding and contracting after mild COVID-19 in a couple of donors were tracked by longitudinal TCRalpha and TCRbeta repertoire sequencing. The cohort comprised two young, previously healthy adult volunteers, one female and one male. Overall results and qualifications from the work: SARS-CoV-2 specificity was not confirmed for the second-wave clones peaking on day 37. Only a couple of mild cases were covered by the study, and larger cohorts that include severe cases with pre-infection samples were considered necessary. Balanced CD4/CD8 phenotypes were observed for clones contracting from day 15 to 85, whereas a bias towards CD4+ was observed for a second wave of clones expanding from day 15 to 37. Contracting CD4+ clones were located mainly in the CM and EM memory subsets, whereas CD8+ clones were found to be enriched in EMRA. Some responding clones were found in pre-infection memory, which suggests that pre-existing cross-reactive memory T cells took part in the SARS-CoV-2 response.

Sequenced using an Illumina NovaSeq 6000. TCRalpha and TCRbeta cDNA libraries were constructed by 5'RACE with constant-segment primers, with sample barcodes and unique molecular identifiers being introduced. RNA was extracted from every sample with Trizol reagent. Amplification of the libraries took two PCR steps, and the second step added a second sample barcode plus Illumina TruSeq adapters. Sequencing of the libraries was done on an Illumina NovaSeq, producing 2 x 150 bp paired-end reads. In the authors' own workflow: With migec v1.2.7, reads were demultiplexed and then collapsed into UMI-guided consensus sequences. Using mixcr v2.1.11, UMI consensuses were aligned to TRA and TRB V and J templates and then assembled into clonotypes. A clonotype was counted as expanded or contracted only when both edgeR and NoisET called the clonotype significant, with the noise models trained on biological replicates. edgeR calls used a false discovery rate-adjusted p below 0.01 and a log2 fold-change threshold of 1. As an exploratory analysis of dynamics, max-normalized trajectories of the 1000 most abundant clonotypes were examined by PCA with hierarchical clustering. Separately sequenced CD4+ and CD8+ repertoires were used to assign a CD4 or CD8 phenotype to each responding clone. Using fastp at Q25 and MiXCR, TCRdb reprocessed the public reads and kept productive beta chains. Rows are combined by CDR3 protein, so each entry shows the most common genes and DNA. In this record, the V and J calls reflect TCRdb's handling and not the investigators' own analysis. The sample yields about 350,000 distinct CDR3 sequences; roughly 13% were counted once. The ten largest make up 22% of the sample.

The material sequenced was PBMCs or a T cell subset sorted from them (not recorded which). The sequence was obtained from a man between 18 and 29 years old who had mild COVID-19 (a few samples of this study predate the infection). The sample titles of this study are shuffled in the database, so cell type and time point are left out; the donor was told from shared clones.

CDR3 protein: CAWSVLSLETQYF. The DNA reads TGTGCCTGGAGTGTACTGAGTTTGGAGACCCAGTACTTC. The chain joins TRBV30 to TRBJ2-5; confidence is insufficient to name the D gene. CDR1 and CDR2 (GTSNPN, SVGIG) derive from the germline V gene (reference sequence). The germline ends are 10 bases apart after V is trimmed by 0 bases and J by 5 bases. Spanning cysteine to phenylalanine, the CDR3 consists of 13 amino acids. Just the 39-base CDR3 DNA is kept, in frame starting at base 1.